These 2 T cell receptor beta chains share one sample of origin, sequenced in a study of shared clonotypes between healthy human individuals. Libraries were prepared by immunoSEQ multiplex PCR; TCRdb keeps only in-frame clonotypes and omits some of them. Among approximately 320,000 clones listed, roughly 70% were seen once. Material: memory CD4+ T cells sorted from blood. The subset is: CD45RA-negative fraction. The receptors were gathered from a young man in good health.

DNA of the CDR3: TGTGCCAGCAGCTTGGTACAGGGGGAGATGAACACTGAAGCTTTCTTT. Amino acid sequence: CASSLVQGEMNTEAFF. This rearrangement joins TRBV5-5 to TRBJ1-1; 8 positions agree with TRBD1. CDR3 length: 16 amino acids. Germline V gene data show CDR1 as SGHKS and CDR2 as YYEKEE (reference sequence). Germline trimming cut 0 bases from V and 0 bases from J; bases unmatched to any gene: 4.

The chain employs TRBV6-5 and TRBJ2-7; 11 bases match TRBD2. CDR3 length: 15 residues. CDR1 is MNHEY and CDR2 is SVGAGI in the germline V gene. V was pared by 4 bases and J by 6 bases, with 8 bases of the junction left unmatched. The chain's CDR3 is CASSSLLTSGIEQYF. For the CDR3, the DNA is TGTGCCAGCAGTTCCCTCCTGACTAGCGGGATCGAGCAGTACTTC.